Listed here are 9 T cell receptor beta chains from one sample, sequenced in a study of blood T cell repertoires in COVID-19 (dated by TCRdb to 2020 to 2022). Receptor amplification or capture employed the immunoSEQ multiplex PCR assay. Sourced from immuneACCESS, this table was stored by TCRdb with only in-frame sequences that have V and J called. A share of the clones is absent; for the studies checked, an unresolved V gene accounts for under half, and the remainder has no known explanation. Across this sample there are around 180,000 clones, with about 88% seen only once. The top ten constitute roughly 24% of the sample. Material for sequencing was peripheral blood. The receptors here all came from a man aged 60 to 75 with acute or convalescent COVID-19.

This chain connects TRBV6-1 to TRBJ2-1; D possibly corresponds to TRBD2 (5 bases). CDR3 length equals 16 residues. Looked up from germline, CDR1 is MNHNS and CDR2 is SASEGT. V was clipped by 0 bases and J by 0 bases, with 9 bases between them. DNA of the CDR3: TGTGCCAGCAGTGAAGCGTACACTAGCTCCTACAATGAGCAGTTCTTC. This encodes CASSEAYTSSYNEQFF.

This clone was observed a few times. V is TRBV19 and J is TRBJ1-1, with D hard to call. Trimming stripped 7 bases from V and 2 bases from J, with 8 bases between. In germline, CDR1 is LNHDA, CDR2 SQIVND (reference sequence). The CDR3 is made up of 12 amino acids. As DNA, the CDR3 is TGTGCCAGTAAGCGCAGTAACACTGAAGCTTTCTTT. Translated: CASKRSNTEAFF.

The chain has TRBV5-1 and TRBJ2-3, with 9 bases that match TRBD2. CDR3 size: 16 residues. CDR1 and CDR2 from the germline V gene are SGHRS and YFSETQ. Losses at the gene ends were 0 bases for V and 4 bases for J; bases not matched to a gene: 6. The CDR3 DNA follows: TGCGCCAGCAGCTTGGAAGGAGCGGGGGGCCCAGATACGCAGTATTTT. Its protein product is CASSLEGAGGPDTQYF. Full variable domain (missing parts from reference TRBV5-1 and TRBJ2-3): KAGVTQTPRYLIKTRGQQVTLSCSPISGHRSVSWYQQTPGQGLQFLFEYFSETQRNKGNFPGRFSGRQFSNSRSEMNVSTLELGDSALYLCASSLEGAGGPDTQYFGPGTRLTVL.

This chain joins TRBV24-1 and TRBJ2-7; no clear D. The germline gives CDR1 KGHDR, CDR2 SFDVKD. V dropped 8 bases and J dropped 0 bases, with 7 bases sitting between them. The CDR3 has 12 residues. The CDR3 DNA follows: TGTGCCACCAACAGTTGCTCCTACGAGCAGTACGTC. Its translation is CATNSCSYEQYV.

Concerning this clone: In the same sample, other DNA sequences code for this CDR3. The V and J genes are TRBV9 and TRBJ2-1; D perhaps matches TRBD2 (5 bases). This CDR3 region has 15 residues. CDR1 and CDR2 from the germline V gene are SGDLS and YYNGEE. Trimming pared 0 bases from V and 4 bases from J, leaving 11 bases between. CDR3 nucleotides: TGTGCCAGCAGCGTAGAAAGCGGATTTTACAATGAGCAGTTCTTC. Protein sequence: CASSVESGFYNEQFF.

V is TRBV5-5 and J is TRBJ1-3, with D unresolved. CDR1 is SGHKS and CDR2 is YYEKEE in the germline V gene (reference sequence). This CDR3 is 14 amino acids long. V shed 2 bases and J shed 0 bases, with 6 bases lying between them. This chain's CDR3 is CASSFLSSGNTIYF. In DNA form, the CDR3 reads TGTGCCAGCAGCTTTTTATCCTCTGGAAACACCATATATTTT. Complete variable domain (other parts from reference TRBV5-5 and TRBJ1-3): DAGVTQSPTHLIKTRGQQVTLRCSPISGHKSVSWYQQVLGQGPQFIFQYYEKEERGRGNFPDRFSARQFPNYSSELNVNALLLGDSALYLCASSFLSSGNTIYFGEGSWLTVV.

This clone was observed once. In DNA, the CDR3 is TGTGCCAGCAGCGCTAGGCTGACAGGAGGCTATGGCTACACCTTC. This translates into CASSARLTGGYGYTF. The rearrangement joins TRBV11-1 to TRBJ1-2; TRBD1 is a possible D gene (6 bases). Germline V gives CDR1 SGHAT, CDR2 FQDESV (reference sequence). This CDR3 comprises 15 residues. V lost 5 bases and J 4 bases, leaving 17 bases between the germline ends.

This sequence joins TRBV5-1 and TRBJ1-5; D ambiguous. V lost 2 bases to trimming and J lost 4 bases, with 7 bases between them. This CDR3 is 13 amino acids long. The germline V gene has CDR1 SGHRS and CDR2 YFSETQ. CDR3 sequence: CASSLGENQPQHF. CDR3 nucleotide sequence: TGCGCCAGCAGCTTAGGAGAAAATCAGCCCCAGCATTTT.

The V and J genes are TRBV6-2 or TRBV6-3 and TRBJ2-7, with 10 bases aligning to TRBD1. Germline values: CDR1 MNHEY, CDR2 SVGEGT. The trim removed 2 bases at V and 6 bases at J, leaving 7 bases unmatched. This CDR3 contains 15 residues. CDR3 sequence reads: CASSYTPGTGVEQYV. In DNA, the CDR3 is TGTGCCAGCAGTTACACCCCCGGGACAGGGGTCGAGCAGTACGTC.